This T cell receptor beta chain was recorded in a study of shared clonotypes between healthy human individuals. Data came from immunoSEQ multiplex PCR; TCRdb stores just in-frame clones and leaves some out. The table shows about 1.5 million clones, with 95% to 99% occurring only once. The sample consisted of naive CD4+ T cells sorted from blood. Subset given: CD45RA+ positively selected. The sequence was collected from a man aged 25 to 40 in good health.

CDR3 DNA sequence: TGTGCCAGCACCCTGGAAGCATTAAGGGGGCTGGACGACACTGAAGCTTTCTTT. Amino acids: CASTLEALRGLDDTEAFF. The chain links TRBV28 to TRBJ1-1; 7 bases map to TRBD1. The CDR3 is made up of 18 amino acids. V trimming: 7 bases; J trimming: 3 bases; junction bases outside the gene matches: 20. The germline CDR1 and CDR2 sequences are MDHEN and SYDVKM.